The source of this TCR beta chain is a study of CD8+CD57+ T cells in acquired aplastic anemia. Study background: Sorted CD4+ plus CD8+ cells gave DNA averaging about 3.2 ug. Overall study results and limits: Patients versus controls showed no significant CD8+ Simpson's diversity difference. About 30 CD8+ CDR3 sequences occurred in both the patients and the controls.

Germline CDR1 reads WNHNN; CDR2 reads SYGVQD (reference sequence). With 6 bases removed from V and 7 bases from J, the gap between germline ends came to 15 bases. The CDR3 has 14 amino acids. For CDR3 and TCR beta VDJ profiling, genomic DNA was the template used. TCRdb re-called the reads with MiXCR, one entry per CDR3 protein. The table has some 280,000 distinct CDR3 sequences, roughly half seen once. A note on this clonotype: Its antigen is not known.

The chain combines TRBV10-1 with TRBJ2-2; possible D gene TRBD2, 6 bases. The receptor was derived from a human donor with severe aplastic anemia or a healthy control (not recorded which). The material sequenced was sorted CD4+, CD8+, or CD8+CD57+ T cells (not recorded which) from PBMCs. As DNA, the CDR3 is TGCGCCAGCAGCCAAGCGGGCCGAGTCGGGGAGCTGTTTTTT. This sequence encodes CASSQAGRVGELFF.